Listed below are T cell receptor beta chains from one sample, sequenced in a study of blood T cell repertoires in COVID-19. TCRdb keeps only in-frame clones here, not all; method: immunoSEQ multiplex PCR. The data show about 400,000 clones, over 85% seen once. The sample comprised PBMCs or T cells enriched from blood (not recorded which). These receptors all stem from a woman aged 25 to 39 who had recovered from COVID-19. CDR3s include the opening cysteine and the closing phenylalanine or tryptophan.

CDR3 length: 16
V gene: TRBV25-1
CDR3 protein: CASSSRGGGAYNEQFF

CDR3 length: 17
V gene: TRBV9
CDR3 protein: CASSVGGWSGSYNEQFF

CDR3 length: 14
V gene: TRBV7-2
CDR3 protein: CASSSRDRYYEQYF

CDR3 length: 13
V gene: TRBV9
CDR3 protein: CASSTTPSYEQYF

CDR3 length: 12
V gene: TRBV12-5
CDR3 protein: CASGSLRDTIYF

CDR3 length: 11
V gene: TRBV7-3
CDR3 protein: CASSLSGDLFF

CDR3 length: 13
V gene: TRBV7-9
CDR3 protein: CASSQGAREAAFF

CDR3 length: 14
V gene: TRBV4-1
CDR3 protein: CASSQVAGSAEAFF

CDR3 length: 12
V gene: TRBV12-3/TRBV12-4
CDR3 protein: CASRQGNYGYTF

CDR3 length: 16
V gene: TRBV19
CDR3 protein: CASIGGAITANYGYTF

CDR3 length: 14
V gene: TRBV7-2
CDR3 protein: CASSLGGGSYEQYF

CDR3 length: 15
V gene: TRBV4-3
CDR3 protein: CASSQDRGSYNEQFF

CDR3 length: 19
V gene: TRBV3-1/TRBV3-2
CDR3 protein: CASSQKGTGLRTANEKLFF

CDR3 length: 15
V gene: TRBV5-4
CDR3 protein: CASRIGGSTPDTQYF

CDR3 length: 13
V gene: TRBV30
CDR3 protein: CAYSTGLESGYTF

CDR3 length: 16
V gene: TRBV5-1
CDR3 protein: CASSLGIRDRPHEQYF

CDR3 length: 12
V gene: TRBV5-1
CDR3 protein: CASSLGGFEAFF

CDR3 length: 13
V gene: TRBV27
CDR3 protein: CASHRGFTDTQYF

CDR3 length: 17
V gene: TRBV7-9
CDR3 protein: CASRPISNSGGNSPLHF

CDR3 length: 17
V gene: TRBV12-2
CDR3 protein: CASRLPSQAGTSYEQYF

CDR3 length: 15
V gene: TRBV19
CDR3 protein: CASSTGQASGNTIYF

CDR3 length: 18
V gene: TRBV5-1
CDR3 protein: CASSDPRGYWVADYGYTF

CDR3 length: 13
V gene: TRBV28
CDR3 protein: CASKAPNTGELFF

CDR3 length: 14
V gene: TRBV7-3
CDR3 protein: CASSFGSMNTEAFF

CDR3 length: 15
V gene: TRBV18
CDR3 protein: CASSRGQGSYEKLFF

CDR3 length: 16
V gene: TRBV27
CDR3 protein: CASSPGRVPVTGELFF

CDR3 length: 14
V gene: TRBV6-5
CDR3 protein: CATSLGTRLQPQHF

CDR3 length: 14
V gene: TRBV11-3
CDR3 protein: CASSASSYNSPLHF

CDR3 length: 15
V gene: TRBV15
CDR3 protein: CATSPTSGRQETQYF